This TCR beta chain was captured in a study of blood T cells in healthy people across ages. Regarding the study as a whole: More naive CD4+ cells and higher diversity marked long-lived donors relative to aged donors.

Note on this clonotype: Its target is not known.

The sample, approximately 10 milliliters of peripheral blood, was drawn from each donor. Total RNA, at least 6 micrograms per sample, came from PBMCs. A second PCR of roughly 7 to 11 cycles used a sample-barcoded 5' primer and a J-beta primer mix. All samples gave at least 2.5 million CDR3-containing paired-end reads. TCRdb ran MiXCR on the 5' RACE reads and lists one entry per CDR3 protein. The sample shows 650,000 to 800,000 distinct CDR3 sequences, more than 40% of them seen only once. V was shortened by 4 bases and J by 0 bases, with 13 bases between the two germline ends. Germline V lookup: CDR1 MNHNS, CDR2 SASEGT. The CDR3 loop spans 17 amino acids.

This chain uses TRBV6-1 with TRBJ2-6; a weak D match, TRBD2 (6 bases). Sequencing was done on a sample of blood. The clonotype was recovered from a man in his sixties in good health. The CDR3 DNA reads TGTGCCAGCAGTGTCCTAGGAGGGAGCTCTGGGGCCAACGTCCTGACTTTC. This sequence encodes CASSVLGGSSGANVLTF.